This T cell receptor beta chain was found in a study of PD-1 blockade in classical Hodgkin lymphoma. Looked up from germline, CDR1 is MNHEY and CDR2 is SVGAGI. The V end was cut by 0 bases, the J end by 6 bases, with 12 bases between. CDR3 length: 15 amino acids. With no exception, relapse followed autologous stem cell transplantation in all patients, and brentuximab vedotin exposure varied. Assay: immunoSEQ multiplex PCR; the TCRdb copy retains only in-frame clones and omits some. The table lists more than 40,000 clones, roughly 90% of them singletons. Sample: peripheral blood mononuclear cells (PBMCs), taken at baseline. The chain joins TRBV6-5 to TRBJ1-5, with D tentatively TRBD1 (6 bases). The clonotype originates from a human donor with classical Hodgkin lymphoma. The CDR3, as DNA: TGTGCCAGCAGTTACTCGGGGGAGGGGGGTCAGCCCCAGCATTTT. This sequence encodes CASSYSGEGGQPQHF.